The 20 T cell receptor beta chains presented below share a single source sample, sequenced in a study of cytomegalovirus exposure and HLA in healthy donors. With 60 Vbeta and 13 Jbeta primers, the PCR was carried out. Here immunoSEQ multiplex PCR was the method, and the copy in TCRdb shows in-frame clones only, minus some. The data hold about 190,000 clones, with around 82% observed a single time. Sequencing was carried out using PBMCs. These receptors were obtained from a man aged 40-49 years in good health and CMV-seropositive.

This clone was counted a few times. CDR3 nucleotide sequence: TGTGCCAGCAGCTACGGGGGAGATACGCAGTATTTT. Translated: CASSYGGDTQYF. The chain has TRBV13 and TRBJ2-3, with D tentatively TRBD2 (6 bases). CDR1 PRHDT and CDR2 FYEKMQ come from the germline V gene (reference sequence). The CDR3 consists of 12 residues. The V end was cut by 4 bases, the J end by 5 bases, with 7 bases between. Together with reference TRBV13 and TRBJ2-3, the CDR3 gives the full variable domain: AAGVIQSPRHLIKEKRETATLKCYPIPRHDTVYWYQQGPGQDPQFLISFYEKMQSDKGSIPDRFSAQQFSDYHSELNMSSLELGDSALYFCASSYGGDTQYFGPGTRLTVL.

The V call is TRBV28, the J call TRBJ2-3, with 12 bases that match TRBD2. Trimming took 0 bases from V and 6 from J; bases not matched to a gene: 7. Germline CDR1 MDHEN, CDR2 SYDVKM. This CDR3 has 17 amino acids. In DNA form, the CDR3 reads TGTGCCAGCAGTTTATGGGATCTAGCGGGAGGGCCGGATACGCAGTATTTT. Its translation is CASSLWDLAGGPDTQYF.

The CDR3 spells CASSQDTARGNTEAFF. Written as DNA, the CDR3 is TGTGCCAGCAGCCAAGATACTGCTAGAGGGAACACTGAAGCTTTCTTT. This sequence joins TRBV14 and TRBJ1-1; unclear D gene. CDR1 is SGHDN and CDR2 is FVKESK in the germline V gene. CDR3 length equals 16 residues. V lost 0 bases and J 1 base, leaving 12 bases between the germline ends.

The CDR3 loop reads CASRFRGVGPLDTQYF. DNA for the CDR3: TGTGCCAGTAGGTTCCGGGGGGTTGGCCCGTTGGATACGCAGTATTTT. The V gene is TRBV19, the J gene TRBJ2-3; 7 bases fit TRBD2. J was trimmed by 6 bases and V by 6 bases; bases with no gene match: 15. Germline V lookup: CDR1 LNHDA, CDR2 SQIVND (reference sequence). The length of the CDR3 is 16 residues.

This rearrangement joins TRBV6-5 to TRBJ2-7; tentatively, D is TRBD1 (5 bases). Germline V gene lookup returns CDR1 MNHEY and CDR2 SVGAGI. The CDR3 sequence is 13 residues long. With 6 bases removed from V and 11 bases from J, the gap between germline ends came to 20 bases. The CDR3 here is CASRLYGQGGEYF. The CDR3 coding sequence is TGTGCCAGCAGACTTTACGGACAAGGTGGGGAGTACTTC.

CDR3 sequence (DNA): TGTGCCAGCAGCGAGCCCGGGACAAGGGTACAGTACTTC. Translated: CASSEPGTRVQYF. This chain joins TRBV6-5 and TRBJ2-7, with D perhaps TRBD1 (6 bases). The length of the CDR3 is 13 residues. Germline V lookup: CDR1 MNHEY, CDR2 SVGAGI. The V end lost 6 bases, the J end lost 10 bases, and 19 bases lay between the germline ends.

The DNA of the CDR3 is TGTGCCAGCAGTTATAGCGGGGGTTCCTACGAGCAGTACTTC. It translates to CASSYSGGSYEQYF. The chain has TRBV7-2 and TRBJ2-7; TRBD2 matches 9 bases. CDR1 SGHTA and CDR2 FQGNSA come from the germline V gene. V lost 6 bases and J lost 1; bases outside the gene matches: 4. This CDR3 has 14 amino acids.

The chain carries TRBV4-3 and TRBJ1-3; a weak D match, TRBD1 (5 bases). Germline V gene data show CDR1 as LGHNA and CDR2 as YSLEER. Trimming removed 3 bases at V and 0 bases at J, with 15 bases between. This CDR3 is built from 17 residues. DNA for the CDR3: TGCGCCAGCAGCCACCAAGAAAGGGGTACCTCTGGAAACACCATATATTTT. Its translation is CASSHQERGTSGNTIYF.

The chain links TRBV6-4 to TRBJ2-5; D call uncertain. The CDR3 loop spans 13 amino acids. The V end lost 6 bases, the J end lost 3 bases, and 11 bases lay between the germline ends. Germline-derived CDR1 and CDR2 are MRHNA and SNTAGT. CDR3 residues: CASSPLPEETQYF. The CDR3 DNA is TGTGCCAGCAGCCCCCTTCCCGAAGAGACCCAGTACTTC.

This chain joins TRBV5-1 and TRBJ1-6, with D possibly matching TRBD1 (6 bases). CDR1 and CDR2 (germline): SGHRS, YFSETQ. V gave up 2 bases and J gave up 2 bases, with 14 bases separating them. The CDR3 totals 17 residues. The DNA for the CDR3 is TGCGCCAGCAGCTTCGGACAGTCTGGTACCTATAATTCACCCCTCCACTTT. This encodes CASSFGQSGTYNSPLHF.

V usage is TRBV5-1 and J usage is TRBJ2-2; TRBD2 aligns across 9 bases. Germline V lookup: CDR1 SGHRS, CDR2 YFSETQ. The CDR3 is 16 amino acids. V lost 5 bases and J lost 3; bases outside the gene matches: 8. DNA of the CDR3: TGCGCCAGCAGTAGAAGCGGGAGGTCCTACACCGGGGAGCTGTTTTTT. This codes for CASSRSGRSYTGELFF.

The chain employs TRBV29-1 and TRBJ1-1; D is perhaps TRBD1 (5 bases). The germline V and J ends were trimmed by 4 bases and 0 bases, with 21 bases remaining between them. CDR1 is SQVTM and CDR2 is ANQGSEA in the germline V gene. The CDR3 is 17 residues long. CDR3: CSVAGLQDTVMNTEAFF. In DNA form, the CDR3 reads TGCAGCGTTGCTGGTCTCCAGGACACTGTGATGAACACTGAAGCTTTCTTT.

V is TRBV7-8 and J is TRBJ2-7, with 9 bases identical to TRBD1. The CDR3 spans 15 residues. Unmatched junction bases numbered 1, after V lost 1 base and J lost 0 bases. From germline, CDR1 is SGHVS and CDR2 FQNEAQ. Written as DNA, the CDR3 is TGTGCCAGCAGCTTAGGACAGGGGGTCTCCTACGAGCAGTACTTC. Amino acid sequence: CASSLGQGVSYEQYF. Supplemented by reference TRBV7-8 and TRBJ2-7, the full variable domain reads GAGVSQSPRYKVAKRGQDVALRCDPISGHVSLFWYQQALGQGPEFLTYFQNEAQLDKSGLPSDRFFAERPEGSVSTLKIQRTQQEDSAVYLCASSLGQGVSYEQYFGPGTRLTVT.

This rearrangement joins TRBV18 to TRBJ1-5; 7 bases line up with TRBD1. CDR3 size: 15 residues. Per germline, CDR1 KGHSH and CDR2 LQKENI. Trimming at V came to 3 bases and at J to 2 bases, leaving 4 bases not matched to a gene. In DNA form, the CDR3 reads TGTGCCAGCTCACCCCGGGACAGCGGCAATCAGCCCCAGCATTTT. It translates to CASSPRDSGNQPQHF.

This rearrangement joins TRBV27 to TRBJ2-1; no clear D gene. Germline CDR1 MNHEY, CDR2 SMNVEV (reference sequence). The CDR3 extends over 13 amino acids. The V end lost 0 bases, the J end lost 7 bases, and 7 bases lay between the germline ends. CDR3 region: CASSLSIGNEQFF. Here the CDR3 DNA reads TGTGCCAGCAGTTTATCGATCGGGAATGAGCAGTTCTTC.

The chain is built from TRBV30 and TRBJ1-5, with D perhaps matching TRBD1 (5 bases). Germline loops: CDR1 GTSNPN, CDR2 SVGIG (reference sequence). This CDR3 contains 14 residues. V lost 4 bases and J lost 4, with 14 bases in between. This CDR3 is CAWTPRGSNQPQHF. The DNA for the CDR3 is TGTGCCTGGACCCCCCGGGGGTCTAATCAGCCCCAGCATTTT.

Comment on this clone: One end of the junction varies from germline; a read error may be responsible. The V call is TRBV5-6, the J call TRBJ2-3, with D possibly being TRBD1 (5 bases). CDR1 is SGHDT, CDR2 YYEEEE, per germline. The CDR3 contains 12 residues. CDR3 sequence reads: CASSLATATQYF. In nucleotides, the CDR3 is TGTGCCAGCAGCTTGGCGACAGCTACGCAGTATTTT.

The chain carries TRBV7-9 and TRBJ1-5; tentatively, D is TRBD1 (5 bases). This CDR3 spans 15 amino acids. Germline CDR1 and CDR2: SEHNR and FQNEAQ (reference sequence). V was cut by 5 bases and J by 0 bases, with 11 bases left in between. The CDR3 nucleotides read TGTGCCAGCAGCCCCGCGGACAATAGCAATCAGCCCCAGCATTTT. It yields the protein CASSPADNSNQPQHF.

This chain uses TRBV5-1 with TRBJ1-3, with TRBD1 identical over 8 bases. This CDR3 is built from 15 residues. Trimming took 5 bases from V and 2 from J; bases not matched to a gene: 6. Germline V lookup: CDR1 SGHRS, CDR2 YFSETQ. In nucleotides, the CDR3 is TGCGCCAGCAGAAAGGAACAGGGGGCTGGAAACACCATATATTTT. Its translation is CASRKEQGAGNTIYF.

The chain couples TRBV10-1 to TRBJ2-7; 11 nucleotides agree with TRBD2. This CDR3 has 16 amino acids. Germline values: CDR1 WNHNN, CDR2 SYGVQD (reference sequence). The trim removed 3 bases at V and 3 bases at J, leaving 7 bases unmatched. The CDR3: CASSDLGLAVNYEQYF. The CDR3 region has the DNA TGCGCCAGCAGTGACCTGGGACTAGCGGTGAACTACGAGCAGTACTTC.